A selection of T cell receptor beta chains follows, all from one sample in a study of OX40 agonist ivuxolimab in advanced cancers. TCRdb keeps only in-frame clones here, not all; method: immunoSEQ multiplex PCR. The sample holds roughly 80,000 clones, roughly 93% seen once. The sequencing here drew on CD4+ or CD8+ T cells sorted from blood, taken in a trial of the OX40 agonist ivuxolimab. The receptors were gathered from an adult with an advanced solid tumor such as melanoma, head and neck, liver or kidney cancer. Both conserved end residues are part of each CDR3.

V	CDR3
TRBV19	CASSIDGPGLNTEAFF
TRBV5-8	CASSPSGNVNEKLFF
TRBV4-1	CASSQVGLAGYNEQFF
TRBV7-9	CASSFPDTQYF
TRBV9	CASSAALAPSYEQYF
TRBV5-1	CASSLGTGTYEQFF
TRBV6-6	CASTFSGISYNEQFF
TRBV5-1	CASSLEASGPYEQYF
TRBV7-9	CASSVQRDEQYF
TRBV6-1	CASSEYGPSGANVLTF
TRBV12-5	CASGLAPLTSGGLSYEQYF
TRBV9	CASSGGGTGGNYGYTF
TRBV5-1	CASSSGTSGGYEQYF
TRBV2	CASSEQSGRLYGELFF
TRBV27	CASSPGLGTGELFF
TRBV4-3	CASSQGFGGLTEAFF
TRBV27	CASRRQDEAFF
TRBV4-1	CASSQEWKDLNEQFF
TRBV19	CASSFRDRNSPLHF
TRBV9	CASSPPPGPGELFF
TRBV28	CASSLVADPSTDTQYF
TRBV29-1	CSVRGQGTFNEQFF
TRBV27	CASSFLRDGGYGYTF
TRBV19	CASNRHTTNQPQHF
TRBV29-1	CSVEDPLGRGLEQFF
TRBV12-5	CASGLVSSLQGVGTEAFF
TRBV14	CASSQDFRVSHPGEQYF
TRBV5-4	CASSSGGTTAGSYEQYF
TRBV27	CASSLGTGGTEAFF
TRBV5-4	CASSLAHWRSEAFF
TRBV5-1	CASSLRDVDTQYF
TRBV30	CAFSSGTGDEKLFF
TRBV7-2	CASSLRGEGNSYEQYF
TRBV7-8	CASSLDGTDTQYF
TRBV9	CASSAGAGDEQYF